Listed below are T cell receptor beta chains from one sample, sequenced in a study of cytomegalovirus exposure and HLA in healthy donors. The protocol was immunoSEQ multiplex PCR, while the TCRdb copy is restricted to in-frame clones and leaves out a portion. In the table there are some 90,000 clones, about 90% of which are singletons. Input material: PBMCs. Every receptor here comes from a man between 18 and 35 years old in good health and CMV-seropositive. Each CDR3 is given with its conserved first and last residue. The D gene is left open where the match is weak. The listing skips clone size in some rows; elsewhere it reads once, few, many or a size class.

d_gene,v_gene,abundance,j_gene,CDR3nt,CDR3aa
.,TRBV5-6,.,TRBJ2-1,TGTGCCAGCAGCTCTGTAGCAGCGGACTCCTACAATGAGCAGTTCTTC,CASSSVAADSYNEQFF
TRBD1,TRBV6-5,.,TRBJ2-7,TGTGCCAGCGCACCTCGGGACAGCCTCTCCTACGAGCAGTACTTC,CASAPRDSLSYEQYF
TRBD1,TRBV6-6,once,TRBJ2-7,TGTGCCAGCAGTTACTCCGGGACAGGGGGAAGGTACGAGCAGTACTTC,CASSYSGTGGRYEQYF
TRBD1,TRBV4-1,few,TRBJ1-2,TGCGCCAGCAGCCCCAAACAGGGGGGATTTGTCTATGGCTACACCTTC,CASSPKQGGFVYGYTF
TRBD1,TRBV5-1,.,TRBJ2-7,TGCGCCAGCAGCTATGGTGACAGGGACTCCTACGAGCAGTACTTC,CASSYGDRDSYEQYF
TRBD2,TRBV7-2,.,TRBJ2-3,TGTGCCAGCAGCACTTCTTCGGACCTGCGGGGGGGCCTAGATACGCAGTATTTT,CASSTSSDLRGGLDTQYF
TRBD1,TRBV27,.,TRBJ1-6,TGTGCCAGCAGTTCGGGGCAGGGACAGGGTAATTCACCCCTCCACTTT,CASSSGQGQGNSPLHF
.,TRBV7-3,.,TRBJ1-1,TGTGCCAGCAGCCAAGGAGCGAACACTGAAGCTTTCTTT,CASSQGANTEAFF
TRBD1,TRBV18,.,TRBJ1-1,TGTGCCAGCTTCGAACCGGGACAGGGGACTGAAGCTTTCTTT,CASFEPGQGTEAFF
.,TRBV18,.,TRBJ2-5,TGTGCCAGCTCACAGGGACTCGAAGAGACCCAGTACTTC,CASSQGLEETQYF
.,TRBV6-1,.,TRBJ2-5,TGTGCCAGCAGTGCCGAAGTGGAGTACCAAGAGACCCAGTACTTC,CASSAEVEYQETQYF
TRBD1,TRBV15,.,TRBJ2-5,TGTGCCACCAGCAGAGGGGACAGATCAGAGACCCAGTACTTC,CATSRGDRSETQYF
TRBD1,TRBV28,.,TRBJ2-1,TGTGCCAGCAGGTACAGGGGTCCACCTTACAATGAGCAGTTCTTC,CASRYRGPPYNEQFF
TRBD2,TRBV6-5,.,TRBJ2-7,TGTGCCAGCACTAAAGGACTAGCGGGTTATGAGCAGTACTTC,CASTKGLAGYEQYF
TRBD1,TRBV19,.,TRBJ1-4,TGTGCCAGTAGTTCGGGACAGCTTAATGAAAAACTGTTTTTT,CASSSGQLNEKLFF
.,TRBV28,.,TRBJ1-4,TGTGCCAGCAGTTTGATAGTGGTTCGGGGGGAGGGAGAAAAACTGTTTTTT,CASSLIVVRGEGEKLFF
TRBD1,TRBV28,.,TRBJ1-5,TGTGCCAGCAGTGGAACCGGGACAGGGGATAGCAATCAGCCCCAGCATTTT,CASSGTGTGDSNQPQHF
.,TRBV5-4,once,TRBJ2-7,TGTGCCAGCAGCTTGGGTCACAAGGGGCCTGACGAGCAGTACTTC,CASSLGHKGPDEQYF
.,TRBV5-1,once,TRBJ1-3,TGCGCCAGCAGCAAGGAGGGAGTGGGCTCTGGAAACACCATATATTTT,CASSKEGVGSGNTIYF
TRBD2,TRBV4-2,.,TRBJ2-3,TGTGCCAGCAGCCAAGCCCGAGCGGGAGGCGTAACAGATACGCAGTATTTT,CASSQARAGGVTDTQYF
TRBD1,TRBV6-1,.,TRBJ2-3,TGTGCCAGCAGTGAAGGGGGGACAGGCACAGATACGCAGTATTTT,CASSEGGTGTDTQYF
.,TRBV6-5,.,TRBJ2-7,TGTGCCAGCAGTTACTCGATGGCAGGGAACTACGAGCAGTACTTC,CASSYSMAGNYEQYF
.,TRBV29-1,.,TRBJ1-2,TGCAGCGTTGAACGCTCGGGTCAGGGCTTATCCTATGGCTACACCTTC,CSVERSGQGLSYGYTF
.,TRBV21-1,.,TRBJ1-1,TGTGCCAGCAGCAACGGACTTTTTTTTGGCACTGAAGCTTTCTTT,CASSNGLFFGTEAFF
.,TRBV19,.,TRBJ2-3,TGTGCCAGTAGTATTAGTTCTAGCACAGATACGCAGTATTTT,CASSISSSTDTQYF
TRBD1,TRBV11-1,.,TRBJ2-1,TGTGCCAGCAGCCATCACGTACAGGGGGCCCATGAGCAGTTCTTC,CASSHHVQGAHEQFF
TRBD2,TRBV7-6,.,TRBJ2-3,TGTGCCAGCAGCTTAGATATCCTAGCGGGGGGCACAGATACGCAGTATTTT,CASSLDILAGGTDTQYF
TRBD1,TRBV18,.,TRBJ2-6,TGTGCCAGCTCACCACCGAACGGTGCCGGACAGGGTACTGGGGCCAACGTCCTGACTTTC,CASSPPNGAGQGTGANVLTF
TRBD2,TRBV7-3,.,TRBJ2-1,TGTGCCAGCAGCACATCTAGCGGGACTGGCAATGAGCAGTTCTTC,CASSTSSGTGNEQFF
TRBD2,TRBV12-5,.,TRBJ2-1,TGTGCTAGTGGGTCCCTCAGCGGGAAAGAAAACAATGAGCAGTTCTTC,CASGSLSGKENNEQFF
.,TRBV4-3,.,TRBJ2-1,TGCGCCAGCAGCCAGAGGGATGGTGGGGACAATGAGCAGTTCTTC,CASSQRDGGDNEQFF
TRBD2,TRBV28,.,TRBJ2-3,TGTGCCAGCAACTACGTGGGACTAGCGGGAGGCCCAAGCACAGATACGCAGTATTTT,CASNYVGLAGGPSTDTQYF
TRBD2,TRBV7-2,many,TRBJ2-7,TGTGCCAGCAGCTTAGACCCTAGCGGTGACTACGAGCAGTACTTC,CASSLDPSGDYEQYF
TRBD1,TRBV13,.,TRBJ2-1,TGTGCCAGCAGCTACGTAGGGCAGGGGGCTGCTGAGCAGTTCTTC,CASSYVGQGAAEQFF
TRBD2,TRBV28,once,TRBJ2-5,TGTGCCAGCAGCCAACTAGCGGCTCTGGGGACCCAGTACTTC,CASSQLAALGTQYF
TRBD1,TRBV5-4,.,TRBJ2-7,TGTGCCAGCAGATCCTCAGCCGGGACAGGGAGCTACGAGCAGTACTTC,CASRSSAGTGSYEQYF
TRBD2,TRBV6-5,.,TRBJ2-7,TGTGCCAGCAGTTCTCCCCGGACTAGCCTCTACGAGCAGTACTTC,CASSSPRTSLYEQYF
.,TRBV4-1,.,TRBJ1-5,TGCGCCAGCAGCCAAGGCGGAGCTAATCAGCCCCAGCATTTT,CASSQGGANQPQHF
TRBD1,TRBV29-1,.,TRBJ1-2,TGCAGCGTTGAACAGGGGGCGCCTGGCTACACCTTC,CSVEQGAPGYTF
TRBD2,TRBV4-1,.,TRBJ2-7,TGCGCCAGCAGCCAAGAAATAGCGGGACACTACGAGCAGTACTTC,CASSQEIAGHYEQYF
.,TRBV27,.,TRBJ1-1,TGTGCCAGCAGTTTGGCGGGTGTTCCTGAAGCTTTCTTT,CASSLAGVPEAFF
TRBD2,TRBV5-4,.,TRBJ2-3,TGTGCCAGCAGCTCCGCGGCGGGAGGGACGAGCACAGATACGCAGTATTTT,CASSSAAGGTSTDTQYF
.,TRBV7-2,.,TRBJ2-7,TGTGCCAGCAGCTTAGAGGGACATAAGAGGAACGAGCAGTACTTC,CASSLEGHKRNEQYF
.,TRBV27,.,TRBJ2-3,TGTGCCAGCAGTCGACTAGACTCTAGCACAGATACGCAGTATTTT,CASSRLDSSTDTQYF
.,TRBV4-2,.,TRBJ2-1,TGTGCCAGCAGCCATGCGATTAATGAGCAGTTCTTC,CASSHAINEQFF
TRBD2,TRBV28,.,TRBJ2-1,TGTGCCAGCAGTCGTCAACCTGGACTAGCGGGAGTTAGTGAGCAGTTCTTC,CASSRQPGLAGVSEQFF
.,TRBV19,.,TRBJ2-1,TGTGCCAGTAGTATAGCGGGAACCAATGAGCAGTTCTTC,CASSIAGTNEQFF
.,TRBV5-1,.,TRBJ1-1,TGCGCCAGCAGCTTGGTCACAGGGTTTGGCACTGAAGCTTTCTTT,CASSLVTGFGTEAFF
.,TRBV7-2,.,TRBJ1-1,TGTGCCAGCAGCTCGAATCTCAACACGAACACTGAAGCTTTCTTT,CASSSNLNTNTEAFF
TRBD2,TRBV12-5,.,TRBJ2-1,TGTGCTAGTGGTTACGGGACTAGCGGAGTCTACAATGAGCAGTTCTTC,CASGYGTSGVYNEQFF
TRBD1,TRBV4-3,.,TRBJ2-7,TGCGCCAGCAGCCAAGGGACAGGGACCTACGAGCAGTACTTC,CASSQGTGTYEQYF
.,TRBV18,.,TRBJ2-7,TGTGCCAGCTCACCAAATAACTACGAGCAGTACTTC,CASSPNNYEQYF
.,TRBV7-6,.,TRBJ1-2,TGTGCCAGCAGCCCTGGGACACCGTATGGCTACACCTTC,CASSPGTPYGYTF
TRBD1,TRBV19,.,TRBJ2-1,TGTGCCAGTAGTACTACAGGGGTTCCTGAGCAGTTCTTC,CASSTTGVPEQFF
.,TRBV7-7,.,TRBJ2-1,TGTGCCAGCAGCTTTTCCGGGGGGCACAATGAGCAGTTCTTC,CASSFSGGHNEQFF